This is a list of T cell receptor beta chains from one sample in a study of OX40 agonist ivuxolimab in advanced cancers. Measured with immunoSEQ multiplex PCR; TCRdb has only the in-frame clones, and not every one. The data hold 50,000 to 65,000 clones, with 87% observed a single time. The specimen comprised CD4+ or CD8+ T cells sorted from blood, sampled in a trial of the OX40 agonist ivuxolimab. The receptors shown here come from an adult with an advanced solid tumor such as melanoma, head and neck, liver or kidney cancer. Both conserved end residues are part of each CDR3. A D gene is named only where the DNA matches it firmly. Only part of the rows carry a size: once, few, many, or a class if the clone is expanded.

NA	TRBV7-2	TRBJ2-1	NA	TGTGCCAGCAGCTCTCGGCCTAGCTACTACAATGAGCAGTTCTTC	CASSSRPSYYNEQFF
TRBD1	TRBV5-1	TRBJ1-2	NA	TGCGCCAGCAGCCAAAGACAGGGTATCGGCTACACCTTC	CASSQRQGIGYTF
TRBD1	TRBV7-2	TRBJ1-6	NA	TGTGCCAGCAGCCGGACAGGGGGGTCCTCCTATAATTCACCCCTCCACTTT	CASSRTGGSSYNSPLHF
NA	TRBV14	TRBJ1-4	NA	TGTGCCAGCAGCCAAGATCTGGCAGGAGAAAATGAAAAACTGTTTTTT	CASSQDLAGENEKLFF
NA	TRBV28	TRBJ1-6	NA	TGTGCCAGCAGGGTAGGGGGTCAGGATTCACCCCTCCACTTT	CASRVGGQDSPLHF
TRBD2	TRBV15	TRBJ2-1	NA	TGTGCCACCAGCAGGGGCCCGGGACTAGCGGGAGAGGGGCAGTTCTTC	CATSRGPGLAGEGQFF
NA	TRBV6-5	TRBJ2-2	medium-sized	TGTGCCAGCAGTTACGAGGGAGATTCTACCGGGGAGCTGTTTTTT	CASSYEGDSTGELFF
TRBD2	TRBV2	TRBJ2-1	NA	TGTGCCAGCAACCGAGGGAGGGCGAATGAGCAGTTCTTC	CASNRGRANEQFF
TRBD1	TRBV28	TRBJ2-7	NA	TGTGCCAGCACTCAGACAGGGTCCTACGAGCAGTACTTC	CASTQTGSYEQYF
NA	TRBV27	TRBJ1-2	NA	TGTGCCAGCAGCCTAGGGGGGGCCGAAGGCTACACCTTC	CASSLGGAEGYTF
TRBD2	TRBV5-6	TRBJ2-7	NA	TGTGCCAGCAGCTCCCCAGCTAGCGGTATCTACGAGCAGTACTTC	CASSSPASGIYEQYF
NA	TRBV5-6	TRBJ2-1	NA	TGTGCCAGCAGCTTGTCCTTACTTCTAAATGAGCAGTTCTTC	CASSLSLLLNEQFF
NA	TRBV7-2	TRBJ2-5	NA	TGTGCCAGCAGCTGGGGGCGGGTCGATCAAGAGACCCAGTACTTC	CASSWGRVDQETQYF
NA	TRBV29-1	TRBJ1-3	NA	TGCAGCGTCATTGACATTTACTCTGGAAACACCATATATTTT	CSVIDIYSGNTIYF
TRBD1	TRBV28	TRBJ2-7	NA	TGTGCCAGCTGCCGACAGGGGGGCAGGGGGGAGCAGTACTTC	CASCRQGGRGEQYF
NA	TRBV7-8	TRBJ1-6	NA	TGTGCCAGCAGCTTAAGCTCCTATAATTCACCCCTCCACTTT	CASSLSSYNSPLHF
TRBD2	TRBV6-1	TRBJ2-1	NA	TGTGCCAGCAGCGCCGGGACTAGAGGTTTCAATGAGCAGTTCTTC	CASSAGTRGFNEQFF
NA	TRBV11-2	TRBJ2-7	NA	TGTGCCAGCAGCCTGGGGGGAGCTGGCTACGAGCAGTACTTC	CASSLGGAGYEQYF
TRBD1	TRBV6-1	TRBJ2-3	NA	TGTGCCAGCAGTGAACTTCAGGGGGCATCAGATACGCAGTATTTT	CASSELQGASDTQYF
TRBD2	TRBV7-9	TRBJ2-5	NA	TGTGCCAGCACCGGGACTAAACAAGAGACCCAGTACTTC	CASTGTKQETQYF
NA	TRBV18	TRBJ2-5	few	TGTGCCAGCTCACCACGCGGACTACTGGCGACCCAGTACTTC	CASSPRGLLATQYF
NA	TRBV5-1	TRBJ1-4	NA	TGCGCCAGCGCGGAGAATACAGGGACAACTAATGAAAAACTGTTTTTT	CASAENTGTTNEKLFF
TRBD1	TRBV11-2	TRBJ2-7	NA	TGTGCCAGCAGCTTGACGAAGGGGACAGGTAATTACGAGCAGTACTTC	CASSLTKGTGNYEQYF
NA	TRBV7-2	TRBJ2-6	few	TGTGCCAGCAGCCCCGCCGGCTCTGGGGCCAACGTCCTGACTTTC	CASSPAGSGANVLTF
NA	TRBV28	TRBJ1-6	NA	TGTGCCAGCAGGCCCACAGGGACCGCCAATTCACCCCTCCACTTT	CASRPTGTANSPLHF
NA	TRBV18	TRBJ1-2	NA	TGTGCCAGCTCAGCTACCAAACAAGACAGGACCTATGGCTACACCTTC	CASSATKQDRTYGYTF